This TCR beta chain is from a study of blood T cell repertoires in COVID-19. About the research overall: Samples came from the United States, Italy and Spain, spanning acute and convalescent COVID-19. PBMCs, B-cell-depleted T cells, or T cells provided the cDNA or gDNA that made up the material.

As processed by the authors: Estimates of nucleated cell counts were drawn from the amplification of reference gene primers. Only in-frame clones appear in the TCRdb table, and some are missing; sequencing was by immunoSEQ multiplex PCR. That table furnishes V, J and clone size, whereas the DNA furnished D and trimming. This repertoire shows 540,000 or so clones, around nine tenths found once; its top ten account for less than 9%. This CDR3 has 17 amino acids. Germline V gives CDR1 LNHNV, CDR2 YYDKDF (reference sequence). The germline V and J ends were trimmed by 3 bases and 2 bases, with 18 bases remaining between them. The Seattle site enrolled patients during active infection and followed them longitudinally.

The source material was peripheral blood. This receptor was identified in a woman aged 45 to 65 with COVID-19, enrolled during active disease. V and J are TRBV15 and TRBJ2-3; perhaps TRBD1 as D (6 bases). CDR3 sequence (DNA): TGTGCCACCAGCAGGCCCAGGGGAGTCGGGAACACAGATACGCAGTATTTT. It specifies CATSRPRGVGNTDTQYF.